This TCR beta chain was obtained from a study of shared clonotypes between healthy human individuals. Overall study findings and caveats: Sequencing depth was a factor that was expected to affect clonotype sharing among donors.

The naive CD8 population came from CD45RO-negative cells selected for CCR7, without terminally differentiated effector memory CD45RA+ cells. Concerning this clone: As yet, its antigen is unknown.

The CDR3 totals 12 residues. Germline V gives CDR1 SGDLS, CDR2 YYNGEE. The germline V and J ends were trimmed by 4 bases and 12 bases, with 16 bases remaining between them. The repertoire was sequenced with immunoSEQ multiplex PCR; TCRdb's copy has only in-frame clones and lacks some. The repertoire holds fewer than 1 million clones, with 95% to 97% as singletons. This rearrangement joins TRBV9 to TRBJ1-1; maybe TRBD1 (5 bases). This sequence was found in a man between 25 and 39 years old in good health. The sequencing input was naive CD8+ T cells sorted from blood. CDR3 coding DNA: TGTGCCAGCAGCCCTAGTGGGGGAAATACTTTCTTT. This encodes CASSPSGGNTFF.